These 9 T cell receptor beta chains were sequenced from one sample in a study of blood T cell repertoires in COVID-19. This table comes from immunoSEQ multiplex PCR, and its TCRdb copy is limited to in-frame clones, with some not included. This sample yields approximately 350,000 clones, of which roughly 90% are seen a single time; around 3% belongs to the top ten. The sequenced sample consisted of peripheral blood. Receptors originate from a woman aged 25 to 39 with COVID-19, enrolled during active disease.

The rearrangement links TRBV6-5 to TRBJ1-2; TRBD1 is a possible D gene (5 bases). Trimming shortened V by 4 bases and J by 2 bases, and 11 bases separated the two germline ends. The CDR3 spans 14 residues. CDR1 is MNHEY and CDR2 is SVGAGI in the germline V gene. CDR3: CASSSLDKNYGYTF. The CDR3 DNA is TGTGCCAGCAGTTCCCTGGACAAGAACTATGGCTACACCTTC.

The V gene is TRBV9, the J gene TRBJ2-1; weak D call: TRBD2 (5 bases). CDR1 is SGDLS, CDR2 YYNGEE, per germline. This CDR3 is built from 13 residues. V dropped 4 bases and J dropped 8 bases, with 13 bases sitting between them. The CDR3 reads CASSTSSSDEQFF. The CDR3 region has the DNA TGTGCCAGCAGCACCAGTAGTAGCGATGAGCAGTTCTTC.

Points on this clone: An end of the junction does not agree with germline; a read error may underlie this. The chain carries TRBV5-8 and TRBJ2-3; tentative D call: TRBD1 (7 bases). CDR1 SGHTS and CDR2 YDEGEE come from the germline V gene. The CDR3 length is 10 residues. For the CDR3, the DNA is TGTGCCAGCAGCGGGGGGACAGAGGATTTT. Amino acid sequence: CASSGGTEDF.

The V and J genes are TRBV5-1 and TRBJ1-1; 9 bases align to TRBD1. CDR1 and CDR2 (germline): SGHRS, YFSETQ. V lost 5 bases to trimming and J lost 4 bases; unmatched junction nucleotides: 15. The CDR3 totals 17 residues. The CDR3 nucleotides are TGCGCCAGCAGTGGACGCTGGGGACAGGGTCTCGTCACTGAAGCTTTCTTT. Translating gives CASSGRWGQGLVTEAFF.

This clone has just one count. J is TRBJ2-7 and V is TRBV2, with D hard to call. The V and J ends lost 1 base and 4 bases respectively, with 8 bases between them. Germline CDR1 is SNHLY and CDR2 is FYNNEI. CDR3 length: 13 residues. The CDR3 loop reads CASSEGQFYEQYF. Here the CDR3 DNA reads TGTGCCAGCAGTGAAGGGCAGTTTTACGAGCAGTACTTC. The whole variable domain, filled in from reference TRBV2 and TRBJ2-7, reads EPEVTQTPSHQVTQMGQEVILRCVPISNHLYFYWYRQILGQKVEFLVSFYNNEISEKSEIFDDQFSVERPDGSNFTLKIRSTKLEDSAMYFCASSEGQFYEQYFGPGTRLTVT.

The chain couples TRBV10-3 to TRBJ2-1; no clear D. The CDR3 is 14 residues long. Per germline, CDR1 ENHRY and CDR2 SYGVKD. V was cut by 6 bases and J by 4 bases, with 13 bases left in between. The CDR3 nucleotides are TGTGCCATCAGCCCAGGCCCACGGTACAATGAGCAGTTCTTC. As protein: CAISPGPRYNEQFF.

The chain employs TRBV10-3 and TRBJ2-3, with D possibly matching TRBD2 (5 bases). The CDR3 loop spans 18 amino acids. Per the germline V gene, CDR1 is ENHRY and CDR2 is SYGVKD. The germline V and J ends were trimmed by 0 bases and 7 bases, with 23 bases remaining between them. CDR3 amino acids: CAISESEGVASSLYTQYF. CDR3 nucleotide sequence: TGTGCCATCAGTGAGTCTGAGGGAGTGGCTTCGAGTCTCTATACGCAGTATTTT.

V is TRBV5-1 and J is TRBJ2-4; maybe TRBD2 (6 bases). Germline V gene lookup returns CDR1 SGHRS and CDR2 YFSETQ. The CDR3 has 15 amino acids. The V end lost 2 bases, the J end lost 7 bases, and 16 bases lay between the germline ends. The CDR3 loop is CASSFTSSVLNIQYF. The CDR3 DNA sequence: TGCGCCAGCAGCTTTACTAGCTCTGTATTGAACATTCAGTACTTC. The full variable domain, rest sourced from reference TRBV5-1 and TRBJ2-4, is KAGVTQTPRYLIKTRGQQVTLSCSPISGHRSVSWYQQTPGQGLQFLFEYFSETQRNKGNFPGRFSGRQFSNSRSEMNVSTLELGDSALYLCASSFTSSVLNIQYFGAGTRLSVL.

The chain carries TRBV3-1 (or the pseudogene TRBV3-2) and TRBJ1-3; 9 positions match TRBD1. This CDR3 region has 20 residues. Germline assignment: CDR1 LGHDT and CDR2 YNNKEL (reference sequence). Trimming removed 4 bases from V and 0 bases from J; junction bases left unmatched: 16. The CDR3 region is CASSPGRTGAALSSGNTIYF. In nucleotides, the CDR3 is TGTGCCAGCAGCCCAGGGAGGACAGGGGCAGCCTTAAGCTCTGGAAACACCATATATTTT.